This T cell receptor (beta chain) originates from a study of shared T cell receptors in the human thymus. Here immunoSEQ multiplex PCR was the method, and the copy in TCRdb shows in-frame clones only, minus some. This sample has 550,000 to 800,000 clones, with approximately 85% found just once. The V end was cut by 3 bases, the J end by 4 bases, with 9 bases between. The CDR3 length is 13 residues. Germline CDR1 reads SNHLY; CDR2 reads FYNNEI. These data are also associated with another study on human thymus T cells. That report adds: Finnish infants who were healthy and having corrective surgery for congenital heart defects made up the donors. Thymus tissue was removed during corrective cardiac surgery. Apparent skewing of V and J gene usage characterized both thymic and blood repertoires. A high degree of thymic repertoire overlap among unrelated individuals was reported in related research.

The specimen was thymocytes. This receptor was identified in a girl younger than two with a congenital heart defect. V and J are TRBV2 and TRBJ1-1, with D possibly matching TRBD1 (6 bases). For the CDR3, the DNA is TGTGCCAGCAGTGACAGGGGACGCACTGAAGCTTTCTTT. Encoded protein: CASSDRGRTEAFF.